These 11 T cell receptor beta chains were sequenced from one sample in a study of T cells in Graves' hyperthyroidism and ophthalmopathy. It was RNA transcripts that yielded the amplified TCR beta CDR3 regions. HTBI primers were employed in a first-round RT-PCR of the TCR CDR3. Via MiXCR, TCRdb re-called the multiplex PCR reads, giving one row per CDR3 protein. This sample has around 340,000 distinct CDR3 sequences; about 15% occur once, and the top ten carry approximately 35%. Material: blood. The receptors derive from a man in his thirties or forties with Graves' hyperthyroidism.

This clonotype came up a few times. The chain uses TRBV3-1 and TRBJ2-3, with 10 bases that match TRBD1. The J segment lost 3 bases and the V segment lost 0 bases, leaving 6 bases of the junction unmatched. Germline CDR1 reads LGHDT; CDR2 reads YNNKEL (reference sequence). The CDR3 has 17 residues. CDR3 DNA: TGTGCCAGCAGCCAAGAGATCAGGGGACAGGGGACAGATACGCAGTATTTT. This translates into CASSQEIRGQGTDTQYF.

The chain carries TRBV30 and TRBJ2-6; the D is unclear. Trimming removed 1 base at V and 0 bases at J, with 4 bases between. Germline values: CDR1 GTSNPN, CDR2 SVGIG (reference sequence). This CDR3 spans 14 amino acids. CDR3 amino acids: CAWSDISGANVLTF. Here the CDR3 DNA reads TGTGCCTGGAGTGACATCTCTGGGGCCAACGTCCTGACTTTC.

Points on this clonotype: Just one base apart from a much larger clone, this may be a read error. The chain uses TRBV28 and TRBJ2-7, with D perhaps matching TRBD2 (6 bases). V was pared by 3 bases and J by 0 bases, with 12 bases between. The CDR3 contains 15 residues. Germline assignment: CDR1 MDHEN and CDR2 SYDVKM. CDR3 in amino acids: CASSFRRGPSYEQYF. As DNA, the CDR3 is TGTGCCAGCAGTTTTAGGCGGGGTCCCTCCTACGAGCAGTACTTC.

This clonotype was seen at least ten times. The V gene is TRBV2, the J gene TRBJ2-5; 7 bases are shared with TRBD2. Per germline, CDR1 SNHLY and CDR2 FYNNEI. V gave up 2 bases and J gave up 3 bases; unmatched junction bases: 0. The CDR3 length is 13 residues. CDR3 nucleotides: TGTGCCAGCAGTGAACTAGCGGAAGAGACCCAGTACTTC. Amino acids: CASSELAEETQYF.

This clonotype showed up just a few times. The J gene is TRBJ1-6, the V gene TRBV7-6; 8 bases match TRBD1. The CDR3 has 17 residues. The germline CDR1 and CDR2 sequences are SGHVS and FNYEAQ. V lost 5 bases, J lost 0 bases, and 6 bases stayed unmatched. In DNA, the CDR3 is TGTGCCAGCAGCCCCGGGACAGGCTTCTCCTATAATTCACCCCTCCACTTT. Protein product: CASSPGTGFSYNSPLHF.

This clonotype was detected only a few times. This rearrangement joins TRBV10-3 to TRBJ2-7, with D possibly matching TRBD2 (6 bases). Trimming took off 6 bases at V and 7 bases at J, with 13 bases between the two ends. The germline V gene encodes CDR1 ENHRY and CDR2 SYGVKD. This CDR3 is built from 12 residues. The CDR3: CAISQGLDEQYF. CDR3 sequence (DNA): TGTGCCATCAGCCAGGGACTGGATGAGCAGTACTTC.

The chain uses TRBV30 and TRBJ2-7; 9 bases are a match to TRBD2. V trimming: 0 bases; J trimming: 5 bases; junction bases outside the gene matches: 8. The CDR3 sequence is 15 residues long. Looked up from germline, CDR1 is GTSNPN and CDR2 is SVGIG (reference sequence). For the CDR3, the DNA is TGTGCCTGGAGTGTACGGCCTAGCGGGAAACACGAGCAGTACTTC. This sequence encodes CAWSVRPSGKHEQYF.

This clonotype was detected only a few times. The CDR3 DNA reads TGCAGTGCTGACCCCGGGACTAACTACGAGCAGTACTTC. Its translation: CSADPGTNYEQYF. The chain employs TRBV20-1 and TRBJ2-7, with TRBD2 matching over 7 bases. This CDR3 has 13 residues. J gave up 3 bases and V 5 bases, and 7 bases lay outside the gene matches. Germline assignment: CDR1 DFQATT and CDR2 SNEGSKA (reference sequence).

The CDR3 spells CASSVDQGAGELFF. Here the CDR3 DNA reads TGTGCCAGCAGCGTAGATCAGGGCGCCGGGGAGCTGTTTTTT. The rearrangement uses TRBV9 and TRBJ2-2; D may be TRBD1 (5 bases). Between the trimmed V and J ends, which lost 0 bases and 6 bases, there was a span of 9 bases. This CDR3 comprises 14 residues. Germline loops: CDR1 SGDLS, CDR2 YYNGEE.

This clonotype was found many times. The genes are TRBV20-1 and TRBJ1-2; perhaps TRBD1 as D (5 bases). This CDR3 comprises 15 residues. Germline CDR1 reads DFQATT; CDR2 reads SNEGSKA (reference sequence). V was trimmed by 0 bases and J by 5 bases, leaving 16 bases between them. CDR3 sequence reads: CSARDAGGTGYGYTF. The CDR3, as DNA: TGCAGTGCTAGAGACGCGGGAGGGACGGGTTATGGCTACACCTTC.

The chain has TRBV6-1 and TRBJ1-6, with 8 bases fitting TRBD1. The CDR3 is 15 residues long. Germline V gives CDR1 MNHNS, CDR2 SASEGT. J lost 0 bases, V lost 7 bases, and 2 bases had no gene match. The CDR3, as DNA: TGTGCCAGCAACAGGGGGAGCTCCTATAATTCACCCCTCCACTTT. Its translation: CASNRGSSYNSPLHF.